The 5 T cell receptor beta chains below all came from one sample that was sequenced in a study of T cell repertoires in cytomegalovirus infection. TCRdb recomputed calls from the reads with MiXCR, one row per CDR3 protein. The table has just under 300,000 distinct CDR3 sequences, around 9.6% seen once; the top ten hold around 2.5%. Sequenced input: PBMCs. The receptors derive from a human donor in good health (CMV status not recorded). Some clones in this sample may be carry-over from other donors' samples.

Concerning this clonotype itself: This may stem from a read error, because a much larger clone lies one nucleotide away. CDR3 protein: CASSWGGGGGSTDTQYF. Here the CDR3 DNA reads TGTGCCAGCAGCTGGGGGGGGGGGGGGGGAAGCACAGATACGCAGTATTTT. This sequence joins TRBV5-4 and TRBJ2-3; 7 bases are a match to TRBD2. The CDR3 spans 17 residues. V lost 3 bases, J lost 0 bases, and 10 bases stayed unmatched. Germline assignment: CDR1 SGHNT and CDR2 YYREEE (reference sequence).

This clonotype appeared a few times. This chain connects TRBV5-5 to TRBJ1-5, with D unclear. Between the trimmed V and J ends, which lost 2 bases and 3 bases, there was a span of 9 bases. The CDR3 covers 14 residues. CDR1 is SGHKS and CDR2 is YYEKEE in the germline V gene (reference sequence). The CDR3 loop reads CASSFGLFNQPQHF. The CDR3 DNA sequence: TGTGCCAGCAGCTTTGGACTCTTCAATCAGCCCCAGCATTTT. Variable domain in full (rest from reference TRBV5-5 and TRBJ1-5): DAGVTQSPTHLIKTRGQQVTLRCSPISGHKSVSWYQQVLGQGPQFIFQYYEKEERGRGNFPDRFSARQFPNYSSELNVNALLLGDSALYLCASSFGLFNQPQHFGDGTRLSIL.

This clonotype showed up many times. The V gene is TRBV23-1, the J gene TRBJ2-2; TRBD1 matches at 9 bases. TRBV23-1 is an ORF, with its function uncertain. The V gene end was trimmed by 2 bases and the J gene end by 7 bases; junction bases not matched to a gene: 17. This CDR3 is 19 amino acids long. The CDR3 reads CASSQKTMTGTGIDGELFF. The CDR3 region has the DNA TGCGCCAGCAGTCAAAAGACAATGACCGGGACAGGGATCGACGGGGAGCTGTTTTTT.

This chain connects TRBV19 to TRBJ1-5; D ambiguous. The germline gives CDR1 LNHDA, CDR2 SQIVND (reference sequence). This CDR3 region has 15 residues. V was shortened by 4 bases and J by 2 bases, with 12 bases between the two germline ends. The CDR3 protein is CASSTSVTGNQPQHF. In DNA form, the CDR3 reads TGTGCCAGTAGTACCTCCGTGACCGGCAATCAGCCCCAGCATTTT.

This clonotype was seen many times. CDR3 sequence: CSVQPGQGITQYF. The CDR3 region has the DNA TGCAGCGTTCAGCCGGGACAGGGGATTACCCAGTACTTC. The chain combines TRBV29-1 with TRBJ2-5, with 10 bases lining up with TRBD1. The ends lost 5 bases at V and 8 bases at J; junction bases unmatched: 8. Germline V gives CDR1 SQVTM, CDR2 ANQGSEA. The CDR3 runs to 13 residues.